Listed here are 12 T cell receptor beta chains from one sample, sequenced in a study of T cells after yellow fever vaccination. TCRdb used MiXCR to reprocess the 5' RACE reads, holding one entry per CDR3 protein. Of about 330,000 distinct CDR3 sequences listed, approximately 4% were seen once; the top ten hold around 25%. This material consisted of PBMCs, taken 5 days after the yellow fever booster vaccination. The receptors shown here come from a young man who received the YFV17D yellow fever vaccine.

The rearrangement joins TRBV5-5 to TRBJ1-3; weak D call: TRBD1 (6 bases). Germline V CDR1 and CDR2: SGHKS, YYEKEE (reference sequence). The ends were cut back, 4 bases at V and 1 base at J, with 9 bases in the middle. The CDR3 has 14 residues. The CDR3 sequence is CASSRGASGNTIYF. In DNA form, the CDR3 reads TGTGCCAGCAGCCGGGGGGCGTCTGGAAACACCATATATTTT. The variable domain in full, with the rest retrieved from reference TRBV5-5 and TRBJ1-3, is DAGVTQSPTHLIKTRGQQVTLRCSPISGHKSVSWYQQVLGQGPQFIFQYYEKEERGRGNFPDRFSARQFPNYSSELNVNALLLGDSALYLCASSRGASGNTIYFGEGSWLTVV.

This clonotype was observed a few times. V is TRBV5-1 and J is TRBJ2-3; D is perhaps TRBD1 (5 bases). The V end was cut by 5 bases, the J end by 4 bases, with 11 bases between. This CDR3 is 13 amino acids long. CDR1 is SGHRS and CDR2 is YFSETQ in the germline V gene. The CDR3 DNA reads TGCGCCAGCAGTTTTGGACAACCAGATACGCAGTATTTT. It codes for CASSFGQPDTQYF.

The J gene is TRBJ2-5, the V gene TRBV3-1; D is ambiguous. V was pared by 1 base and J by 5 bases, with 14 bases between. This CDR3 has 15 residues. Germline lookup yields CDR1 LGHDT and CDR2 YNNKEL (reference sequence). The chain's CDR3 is CASSQGSAEWETQYF. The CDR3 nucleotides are TGTGCCAGCAGCCAAGGTAGTGCCGAATGGGAGACCCAGTACTTC.

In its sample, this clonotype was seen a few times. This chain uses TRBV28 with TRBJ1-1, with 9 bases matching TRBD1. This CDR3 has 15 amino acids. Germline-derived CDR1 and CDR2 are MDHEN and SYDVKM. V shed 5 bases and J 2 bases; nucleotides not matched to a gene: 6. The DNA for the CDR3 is TGTGCCAGCAGTCAAAACAGGGGGCGAAACACTGAAGCTTTCTTT. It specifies CASSQNRGRNTEAFF.

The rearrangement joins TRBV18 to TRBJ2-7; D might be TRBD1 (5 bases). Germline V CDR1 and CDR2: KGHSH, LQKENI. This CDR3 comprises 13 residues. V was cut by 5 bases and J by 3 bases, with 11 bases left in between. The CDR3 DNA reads TGTGCCAGCTCAGTACAGGATAGCTACGAGCAGTACGTC. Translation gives CASSVQDSYEQYV.

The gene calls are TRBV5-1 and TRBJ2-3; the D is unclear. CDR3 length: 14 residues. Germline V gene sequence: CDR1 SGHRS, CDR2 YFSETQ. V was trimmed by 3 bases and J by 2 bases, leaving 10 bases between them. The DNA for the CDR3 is TGCGCCAGCAGCTACTACCCTTCCACAGATACGCAGTATTTT. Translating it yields CASSYYPSTDTQYF.

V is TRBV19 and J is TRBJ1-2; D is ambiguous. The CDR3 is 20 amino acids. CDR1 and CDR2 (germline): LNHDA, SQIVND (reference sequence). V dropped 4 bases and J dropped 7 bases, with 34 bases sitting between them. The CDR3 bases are TGTGCCAGTAGTACCACCTTAGGCCGAAGGGCCGATCGAACGTCGGGTGGCTACACCTTC. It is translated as CASSTTLGRRADRTSGGYTF. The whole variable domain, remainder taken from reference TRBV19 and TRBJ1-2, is DGGITQSPKYLFRKEGQNVTLSCEQNLNHDAMYWYRQDPGQGLRLIYYSQIVNDFQKGDIAEGYSVSREKKESFPLTVTSAQKNPTAFYLCASSTTLGRRADRTSGGYTFGSGTRLTVV.

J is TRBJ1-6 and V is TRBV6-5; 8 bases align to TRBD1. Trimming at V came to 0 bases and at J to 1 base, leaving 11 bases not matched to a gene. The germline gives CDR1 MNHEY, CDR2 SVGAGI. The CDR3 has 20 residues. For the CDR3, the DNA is TGTGCCAGCAGTTACTCCATCGGACAGGGAAGTTCATCCTATAATTCACCCCTCCACTTT. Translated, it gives CASSYSIGQGSSSYNSPLHF.

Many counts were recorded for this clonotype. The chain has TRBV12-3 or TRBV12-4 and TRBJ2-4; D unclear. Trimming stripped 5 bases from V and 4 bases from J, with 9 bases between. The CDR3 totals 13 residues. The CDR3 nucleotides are TGTGCCAGCAGTGAAGAACAGAAAAACATTCAGTACTTC. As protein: CASSEEQKNIQYF.

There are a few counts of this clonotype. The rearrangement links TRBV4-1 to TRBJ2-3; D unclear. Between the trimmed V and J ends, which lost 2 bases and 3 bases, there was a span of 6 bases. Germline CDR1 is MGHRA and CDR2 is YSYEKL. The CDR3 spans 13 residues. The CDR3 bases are TGCGCCAGCAGCCAACCGGTGACAGATACGCAGTATTTT. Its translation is CASSQPVTDTQYF.

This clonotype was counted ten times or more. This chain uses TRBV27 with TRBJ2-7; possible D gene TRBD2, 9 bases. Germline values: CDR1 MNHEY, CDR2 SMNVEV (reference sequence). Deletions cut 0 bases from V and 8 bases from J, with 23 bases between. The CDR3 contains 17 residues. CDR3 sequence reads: CASSLSAGGTGFSQQYV. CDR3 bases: TGTGCCAGCAGTTTATCGGCGGGGGGGACAGGCTTCAGTCAGCAGTACGTC.

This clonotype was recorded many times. CDR3 sequence reads: CSVDLGETQYF. As DNA, the CDR3 is TGCAGCGTTGATCTGGGGGAGACCCAGTACTTC. The V gene is TRBV29-1, the J gene TRBJ2-5, with D unclear. Germline lookup yields CDR1 SQVTM and CDR2 ANQGSEA. The CDR3 sequence is 11 residues long. Trimming cost V 3 bases and J 5 bases, with 7 bases left between them.